This record concerns one TCR beta chain sequence. Primers: 60 Vbeta forward and 13 Jbeta reverse. Clones were read by immunoSEQ multiplex PCR, and TCRdb kept only the in-frame ones, dropping some. This sample has about 130,000 clones, with 77% found just once. This record comes from a study of cytomegalovirus exposure and HLA in healthy donors. CDR1 and CDR2 (germline): MNHEY, SMNVEV (reference sequence). Deletions cut 0 bases from V and 2 bases from J, with 5 bases between. This CDR3 region has 14 residues. The chain recombines TRBV27 with TRBJ1-5; D is unclear. The material sequenced was PBMCs. This clonotype was sampled from a male donor in good health and CMV-seropositive. CDR3 DNA: TGTGCCAGCAGTTTATCCGGGGGCAATCAGCCCCAGCATTTT. Its protein is CASSLSGGNQPQHF.